These 17 T cell receptor beta chains were all obtained from the same sample, sequenced in a study of cytomegalovirus exposure and HLA in healthy donors. This PCR relied on a set of 60 Vbeta primers and 13 Jbeta primers. Clones were read by immunoSEQ multiplex PCR, and TCRdb kept only the in-frame ones, dropping some. This repertoire comprises 200,000 or so clones; its ten largest clones make up roughly 0.74%. Sequenced material: PBMCs. All receptors derive from a boy aged 5-17 years in good health and CMV-seronegative.

CDR3 DNA: TGTGCCAGCAGCTTGGGGGAGAGAGGCTTCAATCAGCCCCAGCATTTT. Translation gives CASSLGERGFNQPQHF. The rearrangement links TRBV5-5 to TRBJ1-5; D is unresolved. Trimming removed 0 bases from V and 3 bases from J, with 13 bases in between. The length of the CDR3 is 16 residues. Germline CDR1 SGHKS, CDR2 YYEKEE (reference sequence).

The chain has TRBV9 and TRBJ1-2, with D maybe TRBD1 (6 bases). In germline, CDR1 is SGDLS, CDR2 YYNGEE. CDR3 length: 13 amino acids. Between the trimmed V and J ends, which lost 4 bases and 5 bases, there was a span of 12 bases. The CDR3 DNA follows: TGTGCCAGCAGCACGAGGACAGCATATGGCTACACCTTC. Translation: CASSTRTAYGYTF.

The CDR3 DNA is TGTGCCAGCAGTTTAAGCCAGACAGGGTTCAGGCGAAACACCATATATTTT. Its protein product is CASSLSQTGFRRNTIYF. The chain combines TRBV28 with TRBJ1-3; 7 bases are shared with TRBD1. CDR3 length: 17 amino acids. Germline V gives CDR1 MDHEN, CDR2 SYDVKM. V lost 2 bases and J lost 5; bases outside the gene matches: 12.

As DNA, the CDR3 is TGTGCCGTTTCAGGGGGACGAGGGCTTCAGGAGACCCAGTACTTC. Its protein is CAVSGGRGLQETQYF. The rearrangement uses TRBV6-5 and TRBJ2-5, with 7 nucleotides matching TRBD1. V dropped 11 bases and J dropped 5; count of bases not matched to a gene: 17. Germline CDR1 reads MNHEY; CDR2 reads SVGAGI. The CDR3 extends over 15 amino acids.

This chain uses TRBV7-9 with TRBJ2-5, with D perhaps TRBD2 (6 bases). Per the germline V gene, CDR1 is SEHNR and CDR2 is FQNEAQ (reference sequence). This CDR3 is 18 amino acids long. Trimming left V 5 bases short and J 5 bases short, with 27 bases between. The CDR3 loop reads CASSTSQPSTGGGETQYF. The CDR3 region has the DNA TGTGCCAGCAGCACATCCCAACCTTCGACCGGCGGAGGGGAGACCCAGTACTTC.

The chain employs TRBV5-6 and TRBJ2-7; D ambiguous. Trimming removed 0 bases at V and 2 bases at J, with 12 bases between. Germline CDR1 reads SGHDT; CDR2 reads YYEEEE. The CDR3 has 15 residues. The DNA for the CDR3 is TGTGCCAGCAGCTTGGTTGAGTCTGTTGCCTACGAGCAGTACTTC. Its translation: CASSLVESVAYEQYF.

The V call is TRBV18, the J call TRBJ2-2; TRBD1 aligns across 9 bases. The junction had 6 bases not matched to a gene; V was cut back by 3 bases and J by 4 bases. CDR3 length equals 16 residues. Germline lookup yields CDR1 KGHSH and CDR2 LQKENI. CDR3 amino acids: CASSPRQGDTTGELFF. CDR3 in DNA: TGTGCCAGCTCACCTAGACAGGGGGATACCACCGGGGAGCTGTTTTTT.

The J gene is TRBJ1-5, the V gene TRBV28, with D possibly being TRBD1 (5 bases). The length of the CDR3 is 16 residues. CDR1 MDHEN and CDR2 SYDVKM come from the germline V gene. The V end lost 5 bases, the J end lost 7 bases, and 21 bases lay between the germline ends. CDR3 sequence reads: CASSPPRGEGGQPQHF. The CDR3 DNA follows: TGTGCCAGCAGTCCACCTCGAGGGGAGGGTGGGCAGCCCCAGCATTTT.

The chain recombines TRBV10-3 with TRBJ1-3; D perhaps matches TRBD1 (6 bases). Germline V gene sequence: CDR1 ENHRY, CDR2 SYGVKD. The CDR3 length is 15 residues. With 3 bases removed from V and 5 bases from J, the gap between germline ends came to 14 bases. In DNA form, the CDR3 reads TGTGCCATCAGTGACCGGACAGCCGTCAGAAACACCATATATTTT. It is translated as CAISDRTAVRNTIYF.

The chain couples TRBV11-2 to TRBJ2-4; weak D call: TRBD1 (5 bases). V gave up 5 bases and J gave up 3 bases, with 14 bases separating them. Germline V gene data show CDR1 as SGHAT and CDR2 as FQNNGV. The CDR3 runs to 15 residues. The CDR3 spells CASSPAQGSKNIQYF. The DNA of the CDR3 is TGTGCCAGCAGCCCGGCCCAGGGAAGCAAAAACATTCAGTACTTC.

V gene TRBV27 combines with J gene TRBJ2-5; possible D gene TRBD2, 5 bases. Between the trimmed V and J ends, which lost 0 bases and 11 bases, there was a span of 13 bases. The CDR3 totals 13 residues. Germline V gene lookup returns CDR1 MNHEY and CDR2 SMNVEV (reference sequence). This chain's CDR3 is CASSLSGFGEQYF. CDR3 coding DNA: TGTGCCAGCAGTTTATCGGGGTTCGGGGAGCAGTACTTC.

The gene calls are TRBV29-1 and TRBJ2-1; unclear D gene. Germline loops: CDR1 SQVTM, CDR2 ANQGSEA. The CDR3 length is 10 residues. The ends were cut back, 5 bases at V and 7 bases at J, with 6 bases in the middle. The CDR3, as DNA: TGCAGCGTTCCCGGGAATGAGCAGTTCTTC. Translating it yields CSVPGNEQFF.

The rearrangement links TRBV9 to TRBJ2-1; TRBD1 aligns across 10 bases. J lost 4 bases, V lost 0 bases, and 7 bases had no gene match. This CDR3 has 17 residues. CDR1 and CDR2 from the germline V gene are SGDLS and YYNGEE. CDR3 sequence (DNA): TGTGCCAGCAGCGTAGACTTTGGGACAGGGGTTTACAATGAGCAGTTCTTC. Translation gives CASSVDFGTGVYNEQFF.

The chain couples TRBV5-1 to TRBJ2-5; a weak D match, TRBD2 (6 bases). The CDR3 loop spans 18 amino acids. V was clipped by 6 bases and J by 6 bases, with 30 bases between them. Germline assignment: CDR1 SGHRS and CDR2 YFSETQ. The CDR3 is CASTNQGGGVASKKTQYF. For the CDR3, the DNA is TGCGCCAGCACCAACCAGGGAGGCGGGGTAGCTTCAAAAAAGACCCAGTACTTC.

The chain couples TRBV7-6 to TRBJ1-1; maybe TRBD1 (5 bases). The CDR3 has 15 residues. Germline V gene lookup returns CDR1 SGHVS and CDR2 FNYEAQ. Between the trimmed V and J ends, which lost 1 base and 3 bases, there was a span of 12 bases. In DNA form, the CDR3 reads TGTGCCAGCAGCTTAGGGGCCGGAGGGGACACTGAAGCTTTCTTT. Residues: CASSLGAGGDTEAFF.

The chain uses TRBV30 and TRBJ2-3, with TRBD2 as a possible D gene (7 bases). Germline V gene lookup returns CDR1 GTSNPN and CDR2 SVGIG (reference sequence). The V end was cut by 2 bases, the J end by 2 bases, with 11 bases between. This CDR3 region has 14 residues. The CDR3 DNA reads as TGTGCCTGGAGTCGGGGGGCGGACACAGATACGCAGTATTTT. As protein: CAWSRGADTDTQYF.

The CDR3 spells CASSPGTTMHGELFF. Written as DNA, the CDR3 is TGTGCCAGTAGCCCCGGGACTACCATGCACGGGGAGCTGTTTTTT. The V and J genes are TRBV19 and TRBJ2-2; TRBD2 matches at 7 bases. Germline-derived CDR1 and CDR2 are LNHDA and SQIVND (reference sequence). V was clipped by 6 bases and J by 7 bases; unmatched bases: 11. The CDR3 extends over 15 amino acids.